A selection of T cell receptor beta chains follows, all from one sample in a study of cytomegalovirus exposure and HLA in healthy donors. Sequencing was performed with immunoSEQ multiplex PCR; in TCRdb, only in-frame clones are kept and a portion is missing. The sample holds fewer than 200,000 clones; roughly 74% are singletons and the top ten take 1.5% to 2%. The specimen sequenced was PBMCs. The receptors were gathered from a woman aged 25-40 years in good health and CMV-seronegative. CDR3s include the opening cysteine and the closing phenylalanine or tryptophan. The D gene is left open where the match is weak. The listing skips clone size in some rows; elsewhere it reads once, few, many or a size class.

cdr3_nt cdr3_aa j_call d_call v_call clone_size
TGTGCCAGCAGTGATGCGGGACAGAGCTACGAGCAGTACTTC CASSDAGQSYEQYF TRBJ2-7 . TRBV9 .
TGTGCCAGCAGTTTTAGGGGCAGCACCTACGAGCAGTACTTC CASSFRGSTYEQYF TRBJ2-7 . TRBV28 few
TGTGCCAGCAGTGCACAGACCATGAACACTGAAGCTTTCTTT CASSAQTMNTEAFF TRBJ1-1 . TRBV6-1 .
TGTGCCACCAGCAGGAACCACGACAGGGCCCGTTACTACAATGAGCAGTTCTTC CATSRNHDRARYYNEQFF TRBJ2-1 TRBD1 TRBV15 once
TGTGCCAGCAGATCCGGCGGGAGACCCCTCCGCGAGCAGTACTTC CASRSGGRPLREQYF TRBJ2-7 TRBD2 TRBV7-2 once
TGTGCCAGCAGTGACACAGACCTCTACAATGAGCAGTTCTTC CASSDTDLYNEQFF TRBJ2-1 . TRBV27 .
TGTGCCAGCAGATTTGGGACAGGACCCTACGAGCAGTACTTC CASRFGTGPYEQYF TRBJ2-7 TRBD1 TRBV27 .
TGTGCCAGCAGCACCCTGACAGGACGGGACTATGGCTACACCTTC CASSTLTGRDYGYTF TRBJ1-2 . TRBV14 once
TGTGCCAGCATGGCGGTCTTCATGAACACTGAAGCTTTCTTT CASMAVFMNTEAFF TRBJ1-1 . TRBV5-8 .
TGTGCCATCAGAGAGACAGGCGGCGAGCAGTACTTC CAIRETGGEQYF TRBJ2-7 . TRBV10-3 .
TGTGCCAGCAGTTTCGGACACCTGAACACTGAAGCTTTCTTT CASSFGHLNTEAFF TRBJ1-1 . TRBV6-5 .
TGTGCCAGCAGTGAACTAGGTTACACCGGGGAGCTGTTTTTT CASSELGYTGELFF TRBJ2-2 . TRBV2 .
TGTGCCAGCTCACTATCGGACAGCCAAAATGAAAAACTGTTTTTT CASSLSDSQNEKLFF TRBJ1-4 . TRBV18 .
TGTGCCAGCAGTCCCCGGACTAGCGGGATCTACGAGCAGTACTTC CASSPRTSGIYEQYF TRBJ2-7 TRBD2 TRBV27 .
TGTGCCAGTAGTATCGGGACTAGCGGGGTCTTCCCCTACGAGCAGTACTTC CASSIGTSGVFPYEQYF TRBJ2-7 TRBD2 TRBV19 .
TGTGCCAGCAGTGAATCCACAGGGGGCTACACTGAAGCTTTCTTT CASSESTGGYTEAFF TRBJ1-1 TRBD1 TRBV6-1 .
TGTGCCAGCTCACCCCCTAGCACAGATACGCAGTATTTT CASSPPSTDTQYF TRBJ2-3 . TRBV18 .
TGTGCCAGCAGCCAGAATGGGGTTGGGACTAAAACGGCCGTCGAGCAGTACTTC CASSQNGVGTKTAVEQYF TRBJ2-7 TRBD2 TRBV7-9 .
TGTGCCAGTAGTGTTGCGGTGGCCTACGAGCAGTACTTC CASSVAVAYEQYF TRBJ2-7 . TRBV19 .
TGTGCCAGCAGTTTCGCGGCAGGGCAGTTTTACGAGCAGTACTTC CASSFAAGQFYEQYF TRBJ2-7 . TRBV27 few
TGTGCCAGCAGTTACCAGACAGGGGGCATAGAAAAACTGTTTTTT CASSYQTGGIEKLFF TRBJ1-4 TRBD1 TRBV6-5 .
TGCGCCAGCAGCTTGGTCACAGGGTACACCGGGGAGCTGTTTTTT CASSLVTGYTGELFF TRBJ2-2 . TRBV5-1 .
TGTGCCAGCAGCGCCAGGTCCCCAGGGATCTCCTACAATGAGCAGTTCTTC CASSARSPGISYNEQFF TRBJ2-1 . TRBV11-2 .
TGTGCCTGCCCGGGACAGGGGGCCAGGGAGACCCAGTACTTC CACPGQGARETQYF TRBJ2-5 TRBD1 TRBV30 .
TGTGCCAGCAGCTCCGGGGGGGTTGATACGCAGTATTTT CASSSGGVDTQYF TRBJ2-3 TRBD2 TRBV11-3 few
TGTGCCAGTAGTAATGACAGGCCCAGAGGGGCCGGGGAGCTGTTTTTT CASSNDRPRGAGELFF TRBJ2-2 . TRBV19 .
TGTGCCAGCAGTGACCTAGCGGCGGATGAGCAGTTCTTC CASSDLAADEQFF TRBJ2-1 TRBD2 TRBV6-6 few
TGTGCTAGTGGATCAGGGCCCAATGAAAAACTGTTTTTT CASGSGPNEKLFF TRBJ1-4 . TRBV12-5 .
TGCGCCAGCAGTCCGACTAGCGTGTACACCGGGGAGCTGTTTTTT CASSPTSVYTGELFF TRBJ2-2 TRBD2 TRBV10-1 .
TGTGCCAGCAGCTTATTAGGACAGGGGACATATGGCTACACCTTC CASSLLGQGTYGYTF TRBJ1-2 TRBD1 TRBV11-2 .
TGTGCCAGCAGCCAAGAGAGGAGCGGGGGGGCCGACGAGCAGTACTTC CASSQERSGGADEQYF TRBJ2-7 TRBD2 TRBV11-2 few
TGTGCCAGTACAGGGGTGCGCGGAAACACCATATATTTT CASTGVRGNTIYF TRBJ1-3 . TRBV19 .
TGTGCCAGCAGCTCACCCTATCGAGCGGGAGGGCCTAGAGAGACCCAGTACTTC CASSSPYRAGGPRETQYF TRBJ2-5 TRBD2 TRBV11-2 .
TGTGCCTGGAGTTTAGCTGCCGTTAACACCGGGGAGCTGTTTTTT CAWSLAAVNTGELFF TRBJ2-2 . TRBV30 .
TGTGCCAGCAGCGCGACAGGGGGCTGGGAAAAACTGTTTTTT CASSATGGWEKLFF TRBJ1-4 TRBD1 TRBV9 few
TGCGCCAGCAGTCTCCGACTAGCGGGGGGGTGGGAGACCCAGTACTTC CASSLRLAGGWETQYF TRBJ2-5 TRBD2 TRBV23-1 .
TGTGCCAGCAGTTCGACTAGCGGGGGGTGGTATTTT CASSSTSGGWYF TRBJ2-3 TRBD2 TRBV6-5 .
TGTGCCAGCAGTTGGGACAGCCAAAAGCCCCAGCATTTT CASSWDSQKPQHF TRBJ1-5 TRBD1 TRBV27 .
TGTGCCAGCAGTGACTCGTGGACTAGCGACACAGATACGCAGTATTTT CASSDSWTSDTDTQYF TRBJ2-3 TRBD2 TRBV6-4 .
TGTGCCAGTAGTACGGGACAGGGATATGGCTACACCTTC CASSTGQGYGYTF TRBJ1-2 TRBD1 TRBV19 .
TGTGCCAGCAGCGTAGGGGTAGGGGGACCCTATGGCTACACCTTC CASSVGVGGPYGYTF TRBJ1-2 . TRBV9 .
TGTGCCAGTAGTAATACAGAGAACACTGAAGCTTTCTTT CASSNTENTEAFF TRBJ1-1 . TRBV19 .
TGTGCCAGCAGCTTAGACAGGGAGAGCACTGAAGCTTTCTTT CASSLDRESTEAFF TRBJ1-1 . TRBV7-2 .
TGCGCCAGCAGCCCCGGGACAAACTACGAGCAGTACTTC CASSPGTNYEQYF TRBJ2-7 . TRBV5-1 .
TGTGCCAGCAGTGAACCCCGGACTAGCGGGGGGTACCAAGAGACCCAGTACTTC CASSEPRTSGGYQETQYF TRBJ2-5 TRBD2 TRBV2 .
TGTGCCAGCAGCTTAGGACTAGCGGGACCCTACAATGAGCAGTTCTTC CASSLGLAGPYNEQFF TRBJ2-1 TRBD2 TRBV7-2 .
TGTGCCACACGGGCGGGAGGCGGGTCCCGAGGAAGCACAGATACGCAGTATTTT CATRAGGGSRGSTDTQYF TRBJ2-3 TRBD2 TRBV10-3 .
TGTGCCAGCAGCTCAAATGGCGGGGGGCAAGAGACCCAGTACTTC CASSSNGGGQETQYF TRBJ2-5 TRBD2 TRBV7-2 .
TGTGCCAGCTCGGGAATAACCTCACAAGAGACCCAGTACTTC CASSGITSQETQYF TRBJ2-5 . TRBV2 .
TGTGCCAGCACCTTGGGGGGGGTGAACACCGGGGAGCTGTTTTTT CASTLGGVNTGELFF TRBJ2-2 TRBD2 TRBV27 few